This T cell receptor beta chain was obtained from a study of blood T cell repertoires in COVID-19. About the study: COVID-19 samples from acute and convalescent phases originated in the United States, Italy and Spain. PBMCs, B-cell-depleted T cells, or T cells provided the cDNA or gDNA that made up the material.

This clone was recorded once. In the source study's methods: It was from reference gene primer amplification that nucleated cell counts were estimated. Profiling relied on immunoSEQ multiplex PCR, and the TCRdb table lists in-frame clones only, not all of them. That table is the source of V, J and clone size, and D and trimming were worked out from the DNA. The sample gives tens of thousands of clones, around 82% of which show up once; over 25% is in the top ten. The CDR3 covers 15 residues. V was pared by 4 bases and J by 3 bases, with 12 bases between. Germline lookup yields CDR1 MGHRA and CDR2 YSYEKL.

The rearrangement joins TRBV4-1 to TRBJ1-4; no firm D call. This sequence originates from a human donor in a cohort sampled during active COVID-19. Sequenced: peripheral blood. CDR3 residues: CASSRDPIANEKLFF. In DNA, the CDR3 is TGCGCCAGCAGCCGAGACCCGATAGCTAATGAAAAACTGTTTTTT.